This T cell receptor beta chain originates from a study of cytomegalovirus exposure and HLA in healthy donors. Whole-study results and caveats: Most likely, a cluster of highly shared sequence variants arose as a sequencing artifact. Some TCR beta chains (about 180 of them) were listed as cytomegalovirus-associated. From TCR beta sequences, most subjects' HLA-A and HLA-B alleles were reportedly predicted accurately. What a later analysis reportedly showed was that an Asian-associated ancestry cluster had fewer N-insertions than the roughly 700-donor mean.

This clone turned up a few times. Its specificity is not known. The germline CDR1 and CDR2 sequences are SGHVS and FQNEAQ. Deletions cut 4 bases from V and 4 bases from J, with 12 bases between. The CDR3 spans 14 residues. It was with 60 Vbeta and 13 Jbeta primers that the PCR ran. TCRdb's copy holds only in-frame clones and misses some; the assay was immunoSEQ multiplex PCR. The sample contains roughly 160,000 clones, approximately 80% of which appear only once. This TCR derives from a woman aged 30 to 39 in good health and CMV-seronegative. The chain links TRBV7-8 to TRBJ2-3; D remains ambiguous. Sequenced input: PBMCs. The CDR3 spells CASSSVSLADTQYF. The CDR3 nucleotides read TGTGCCAGCAGCTCAGTTTCCTTGGCAGATACGCAGTATTTT. The entire variable domain, with the rest obtained from reference TRBV7-8 and TRBJ2-3, is as follows: GAGVSQSPRYKVAKRGQDVALRCDPISGHVSLFWYQQALGQGPEFLTYFQNEAQLDKSGLPSDRFFAERPEGSVSTLKIQRTQQEDSAVYLCASSSVSLADTQYFGPGTRLTVL.